This entry lists 2 T cell receptor beta chains sequenced from one sample in a study of long-term antiretroviral therapy in people with HIV. Runs used v3.0 of the immunoSEQ assay and were done at survey level. The data were produced by immunoSEQ multiplex PCR, yet TCRdb's version contains in-frame clones alone and is incomplete. The repertoire includes 25,000 to 30,000 clones, approximately 80% of them detected once, and roughly 9% sits in the top ten. Sample: unsorted PBMCs, taken 3 years after starting antiretroviral therapy. Receptor source: a man aged 40-55 years with HIV.

This clone has only a few counts. V usage is TRBV9 and J usage is TRBJ2-2; D gene uncertain. CDR1 is SGDLS, CDR2 YYNGEE, per germline. Trimming left V 0 bases short and J 6 bases short, with 6 bases between. This CDR3 is built from 13 residues. The DNA of the CDR3 is TGTGCCAGCAGCGTAGAGGTGGCCGGGGAGCTGTTTTTT. It yields the protein CASSVEVAGELFF.

This chain uses TRBV10-2 with TRBJ2-7, with 9 bases identical to TRBD2. Germline assignment: CDR1 WSHSY and CDR2 SAAADI. J gave up 2 bases and V 3 bases, and 8 bases lay outside the gene matches. CDR3 size: 16 residues. The CDR3 nucleotides are TGCGCCAGCAGTGACGGGGCTAGCGGGGCCCCCTACGAGCAGTACTTC. The encoded protein is CASSDGASGAPYEQYF.